This paragraph reports one TCR beta chain. The protocol was immunoSEQ multiplex PCR, while the TCRdb copy is restricted to in-frame clones and leaves out a portion. Altogether around 130,000 clones are present, approximately 84% being singletons, with the ten largest covering 3.2%. The time point: pretreatment peripheral blood. This sample was taken from a study of PD-L1 blockade in urothelial cancer. Study at large: Every 3 weeks, patients received intravenous atezolizumab 1,200 mg, beginning 2014. Analyzed time points were 3 weeks (second dose) and 6 weeks after therapy began.

CDR3 length: 16 amino acids. Germline V CDR1 and CDR2: SGHDT, YYEEEE. Trimming cost V 0 bases and J 6 bases; bases outside gene matches: 3. This receptor was obtained from a man aged 45 to 65 with urothelial cancer. The material sequenced was PBMCs, taken around atezolizumab (anti-PD-L1) treatment. V gene TRBV5-6 combines with J gene TRBJ2-1, with 13 bases matching TRBD2. The CDR3 here is CASSLGGTSGVNEQFF. CDR3 in DNA: TGTGCCAGCAGCTTGGGGGGGACTAGCGGGGTCAATGAGCAGTTCTTC.